One T cell receptor beta chain is described in this entry. The junction had 9 bases not matched to a gene; V was cut back by 2 bases and J by 5 bases. This CDR3 has 15 amino acids. Germline V gives CDR1 SGHVS, CDR2 FQNEAQ. The data originate from a study of T cell clones after liver transplantation. The method was immunoSEQ multiplex PCR; TCRdb's version includes in-frame clones alone and lacks a portion of them. Of 80,000 or so clones listed, about 84% are singletons. This chain uses TRBV7-8 with TRBJ2-7; 7 nucleotides agree with TRBD1. The TCR originated in a human patient who received a liver transplant. The graft donor may have given rise to some T cells. Source: CD4+ T cells from blood, taken 45 to 46 months after liver transplant. In DNA form, the CDR3 reads TGTGCCAGCAGCTTAAGTCTGAACAGGGGCCACGAGCAGTACTTC. Its translation: CASSLSLNRGHEQYF.